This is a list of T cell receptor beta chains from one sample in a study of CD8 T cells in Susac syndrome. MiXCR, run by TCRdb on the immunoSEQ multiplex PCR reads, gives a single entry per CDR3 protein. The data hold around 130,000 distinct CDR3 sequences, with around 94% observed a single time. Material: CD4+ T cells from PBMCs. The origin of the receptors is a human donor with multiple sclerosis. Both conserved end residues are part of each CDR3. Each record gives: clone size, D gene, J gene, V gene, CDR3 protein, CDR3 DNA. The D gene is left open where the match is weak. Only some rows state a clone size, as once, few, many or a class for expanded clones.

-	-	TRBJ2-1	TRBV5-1	CASREDSYNEQFF	TGCGCCAGCAGGGAGGACTCCTACAATGAGCAGTTCTTC
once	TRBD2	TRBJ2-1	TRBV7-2	CASSVLAGSAEEQFF	TGTGCCAGCAGCGTCCTAGCGGGATCAGCCGAGGAGCAGTTCTTC
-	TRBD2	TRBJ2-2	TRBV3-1	CASTRGETSGTGELFF	TGTGCCAGCACCCGGGGGGAAACTAGCGGGACCGGGGAGCTGTTTTTT
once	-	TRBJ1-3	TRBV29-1	CSVDRDDGNTIYF	TGCAGCGTTGACAGGGATGATGGAAACACCATATATTTT
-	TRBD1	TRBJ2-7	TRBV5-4	CASSRGTDYEQYF	TGTGCCAGCAGTAGAGGGACAGACTACGAGCAGTACTTC
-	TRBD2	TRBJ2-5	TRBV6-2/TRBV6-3	CASSFAGANQETQYF	TGTGCCAGCAGTTTTGCGGGAGCGAATCAAGAGACCCAGTACTTC
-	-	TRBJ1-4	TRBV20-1	CSASEGGPANEKLFF	TGCAGTGCTAGTGAAGGTGGGCCGGCGAATGAAAAACTGTTTTTT
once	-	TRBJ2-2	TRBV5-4	CASSLAGRLTGELFF	TGTGCCAGCAGCTTGGCCGGGAGATTAACCGGGGAGCTGTTTTTT
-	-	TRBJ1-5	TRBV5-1	CASTMGEGQPQHF	TGCGCCAGCACCATGGGTGAGGGTCAGCCCCAGCATTTT
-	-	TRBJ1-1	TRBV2	CASSEALPGGGNTEAFF	TGTGCCAGCAGTGAAGCGCTCCCGGGCGGAGGGAACACTGAAGCTTTCTTT
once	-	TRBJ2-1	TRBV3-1	CASSLGIVAYNEQFF	TGTGCCAGCAGCCTCGGGATAGTCGCCTACAATGAGCAGTTCTTC
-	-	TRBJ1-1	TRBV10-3	CAISHQGLDTEAFF	TGTGCCATCAGCCACCAGGGGCTTGACACTGAAGCTTTCTTT